The 6 T cell receptor beta chains given below trace back to one sample, sequenced in a study of T cell repertoires in cytomegalovirus infection (dated by TCRdb to about 2019). For sequencing, an Illumina HiSeq 1500 was employed. TCRdb itself trimmed the public reads at Q25 with fastp, ran MiXCR and retained productive beta chains. Rows with a matching CDR3 protein are joined into one entry that keeps the most common DNA and genes. The sample data list approximately 500,000 distinct CDR3 sequences, and more than 15% of these were observed just once. More than 20% of the sample rests with the top ten. The sequenced sample was CD8+ T cells from PBMCs. The receptors come from a human donor in good health (CMV status not recorded). Some clones in this sample may be carry-over from other donors' samples.

This chain links TRBV3-1 with TRBJ2-3; 10 nucleotides agree with TRBD2. Per the germline V gene, CDR1 is LGHDT and CDR2 is YNNKEL (reference sequence). After removal of 3 bases from V and 5 bases from J, the junction contained 8 bases not matched to a gene. The CDR3 spans 16 residues. CDR3 in amino acids: CASSQVAGGVEDTQYF. The CDR3 nucleotides are TGTGCCAGCAGCCAGGTAGCGGGAGGAGTTGAAGATACGCAGTATTTT.

This clonotype appeared a single time. CDR3: CATSSGYNEQFF. CDR3 sequence (DNA): TGTGCCACCAGCAGTGGGTACAATGAGCAGTTCTTC. This chain links TRBV24-1 with TRBJ2-1; no clear D. This CDR3 spans 12 amino acids. In germline, CDR1 is KGHDR, CDR2 SFDVKD. Deletions cut 7 bases from V and 4 bases from J, with 7 bases between.

This clonotype turned up a few times. The chain carries TRBV20-1 and TRBJ1-6; a weak D match, TRBD1 (5 bases). This CDR3 comprises 15 residues. Trimming took 6 bases from V and 4 from J, leaving 16 bases between them. Germline assignment: CDR1 DFQATT and CDR2 SNEGSKA (reference sequence). The CDR3 nucleotides are TGCAGTGCACCTTCGAGGGGACGGTATAATTCACCCCTCCACTTT. Residues: CSAPSRGRYNSPLHF.

The chain links TRBV20-1 to TRBJ2-1; no clear D. V gave up 2 bases and J gave up 6 bases, with 5 bases separating them. CDR3 length equals 11 residues. CDR1 and CDR2 from the germline V gene are DFQATT and SNEGSKA (reference sequence). The CDR3 DNA sequence: TGCAGTGCTAGATACCTCAATGAGCAGTTCTTC. Translated, it gives CSARYLNEQFF.

This clonotype was detected only a few times. The CDR3 DNA reads TGTGCCAGTAGTATAGTGTCGGGGGTCACTGAAGCTTTCTTT. Translating gives CASSIVSGVTEAFF. The rearrangement uses TRBV19 and TRBJ1-1; possibly TRBD1 for D (5 bases). The CDR3 loop spans 14 amino acids. Trimming left V 1 base short and J 4 bases short, with 10 bases between. Germline CDR1 and CDR2: LNHDA and SQIVND (reference sequence).

Only a few counts were recorded for this clonotype. V and J are TRBV29-1 and TRBJ2-3; perhaps TRBD2 as D (6 bases). The CDR3 has 14 amino acids. V was trimmed by 7 bases and J by 0 bases, leaving 14 bases between them. Germline values: CDR1 SQVTM, CDR2 ANQGSEA. This CDR3 is CSATGTRSTDTQYF. The CDR3 region has the DNA TGCAGCGCCACCGGGACTCGTAGCACAGATACGCAGTATTTT.